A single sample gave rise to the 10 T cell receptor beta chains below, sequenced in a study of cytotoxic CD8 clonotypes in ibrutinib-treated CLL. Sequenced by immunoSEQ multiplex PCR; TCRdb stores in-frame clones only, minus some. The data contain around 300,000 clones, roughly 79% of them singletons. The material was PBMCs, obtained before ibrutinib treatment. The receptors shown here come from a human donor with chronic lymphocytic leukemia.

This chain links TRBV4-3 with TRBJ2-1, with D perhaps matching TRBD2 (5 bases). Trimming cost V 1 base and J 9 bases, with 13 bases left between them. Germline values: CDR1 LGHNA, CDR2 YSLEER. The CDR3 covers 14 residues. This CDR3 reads CASSQGSAGLEQFF. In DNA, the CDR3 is TGCGCCAGCAGCCAAGGGAGTGCAGGACTTGAGCAGTTCTTC.

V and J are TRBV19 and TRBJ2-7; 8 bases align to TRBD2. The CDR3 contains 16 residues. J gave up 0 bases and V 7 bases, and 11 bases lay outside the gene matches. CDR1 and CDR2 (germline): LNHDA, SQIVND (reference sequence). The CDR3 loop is CASTSGGRQSSYEQYF. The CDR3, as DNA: TGTGCCAGTACCTCGGGGGGGCGGCAGAGCTCCTACGAGCAGTACTTC.

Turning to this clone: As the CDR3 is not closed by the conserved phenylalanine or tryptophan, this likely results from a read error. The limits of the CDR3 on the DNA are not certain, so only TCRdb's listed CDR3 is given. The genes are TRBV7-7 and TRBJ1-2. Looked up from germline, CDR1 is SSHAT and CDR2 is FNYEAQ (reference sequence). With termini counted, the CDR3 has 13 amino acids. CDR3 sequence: CASSLAVSHGKSL.

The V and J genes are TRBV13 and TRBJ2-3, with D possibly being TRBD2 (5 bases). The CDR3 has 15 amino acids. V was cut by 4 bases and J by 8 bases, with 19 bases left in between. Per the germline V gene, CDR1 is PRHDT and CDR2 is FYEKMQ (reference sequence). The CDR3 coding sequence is TGTGCCAGCAGCTCCCGCCCGGTGGGAGCCCCTACGCAGTATTTT. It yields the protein CASSSRPVGAPTQYF.

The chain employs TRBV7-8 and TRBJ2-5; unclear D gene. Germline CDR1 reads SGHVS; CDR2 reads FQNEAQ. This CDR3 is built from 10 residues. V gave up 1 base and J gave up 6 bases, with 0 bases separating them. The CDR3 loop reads CASSLETQYF. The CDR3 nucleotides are TGTGCCAGCAGCTTAGAGACCCAGTACTTC.

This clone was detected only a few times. The CDR3 loop is CASSQDRDSSYEQYF. The CDR3 DNA reads TGCGCCAGCAGCCAAGATCGGGACAGTTCCTACGAGCAGTACTTC. The gene calls are TRBV4-3 and TRBJ2-7, with TRBD1 matching 7 bases. Germline lookup yields CDR1 LGHNA and CDR2 YSLEER. The CDR3 totals 15 residues. Unmatched junction bases numbered 3, after V lost 0 bases and J lost 1 base.

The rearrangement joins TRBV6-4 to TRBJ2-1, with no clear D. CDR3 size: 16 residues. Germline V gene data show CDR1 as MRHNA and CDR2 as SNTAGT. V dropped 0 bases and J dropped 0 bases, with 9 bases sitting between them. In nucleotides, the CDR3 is TGTGCCAGCAGTGACTCTTGGGGAAGCTCCTACAATGAGCAGTTCTTC. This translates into CASSDSWGSSYNEQFF.

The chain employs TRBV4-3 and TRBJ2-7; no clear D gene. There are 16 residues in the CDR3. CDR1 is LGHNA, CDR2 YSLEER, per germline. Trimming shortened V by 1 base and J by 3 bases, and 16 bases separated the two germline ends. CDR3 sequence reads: CASSQGIGPPHYEQYF. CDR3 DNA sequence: TGCGCCAGCAGCCAAGGTATTGGACCCCCACACTACGAGCAGTACTTC.

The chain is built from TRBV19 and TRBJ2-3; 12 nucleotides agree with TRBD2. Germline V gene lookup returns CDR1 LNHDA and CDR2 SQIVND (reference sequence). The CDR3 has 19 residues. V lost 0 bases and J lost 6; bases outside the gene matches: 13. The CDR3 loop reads CASSIDPFGLAGTWDTQYF. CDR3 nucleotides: TGTGCCAGTAGTATAGATCCCTTTGGACTAGCGGGAACTTGGGATACGCAGTATTTT.

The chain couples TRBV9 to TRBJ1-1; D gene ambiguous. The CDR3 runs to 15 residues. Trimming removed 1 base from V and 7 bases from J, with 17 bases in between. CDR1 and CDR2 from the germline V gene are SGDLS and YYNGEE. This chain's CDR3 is CASSVSSRTSGEAFF. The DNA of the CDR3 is TGTGCCAGCAGCGTAAGTAGCAGGACTTCGGGTGAAGCTTTCTTT.